This T cell receptor (beta chain) was identified in a study of cytotoxic CD8 clonotypes in ibrutinib-treated CLL. Study at large: Roughly 10 relapsed/refractory, 15 treatment-naive; around 18 IGHV unmutated. Outcomes included some 25 partial and 2 complete responses; after median around 65 months, approximately 14 stayed remitted and about twelve progressed.

Produced via immunoSEQ multiplex PCR; TCRdb's table is partial and in-frame only. The data show under 300,000 clones, with around 77% seen just once and about 6% held by the top ten. V was trimmed by 1 base and J by 3 bases, leaving 13 bases between them. The CDR3 consists of 15 residues. The germline gives CDR1 MGHRA, CDR2 YSYEKL. The chain uses TRBV4-1 and TRBJ2-7; TRBD1 might be the D (6 bases). The source of this sequence is a human donor with chronic lymphocytic leukemia. The material sequenced was PBMCs, taken at disease progression, from a patient treated with ibrutinib. The CDR3 DNA reads as TGCGCCAGCAGCCAAGGCAACAGGGTCAGCTACGAGCAGTACTTC. Its protein product is CASSQGNRVSYEQYF.